These T cell receptor beta chains were read from a single sample in a study of CD8 T cells in ankylosing spondylitis. TCRdb recomputed calls from the 5' RACE reads with MiXCR, one row per CDR3 protein. The sample carries roughly 370,000 distinct CDR3 sequences, about 20% recorded once. Sequencing input: blood, either unsorted or a sorted T cell fraction (not recorded which). The receptor source for this set is a male donor with ankylosing spondylitis. Each CDR3 is given with its conserved first and last residue. D genes are given only for firm matches. Where a row states a size, it is once, few, many or the class of an expanded clone; other rows omit it.

D gene | clone size | J gene | V gene | CDR3 protein | CDR3 DNA
NA | NA | TRBJ2-3 | TRBV3-1 | CASSALGTQYF | TGTGCCAGCAGCGCACTAGGTACGCAGTATTTT
NA | NA | TRBJ2-1 | TRBV29-1 | CSVEDRAAPTWNEQFF | TGCAGCGTTGAAGATCGGGCAGCTCCCACTTGGAATGAGCAGTTCTTC
NA | NA | TRBJ2-3 | TRBV6-5 | CASSIGYATDTQYF | TGTGCCAGCAGTATCGGGTATGCCACAGATACGCAGTATTTT
TRBD2 | NA | TRBJ2-1 | TRBV27 | CASRKLAGGPVHEQFF | TGTGCCAGCAGGAAACTAGCGGGAGGGCCTGTCCATGAGCAGTTCTTC
TRBD2 | NA | TRBJ2-3 | TRBV28 | CASILRVAGGTRDTQYF | TGTGCCAGCATCCTACGGGTAGCGGGAGGTACGCGCGATACGCAGTATTTT
TRBD2 | NA | TRBJ2-7 | TRBV11-1 | CASSLFPFRLAGGPVSHEQYF | TGTGCCAGCAGCTTATTTCCTTTCAGACTAGCGGGAGGGCCCGTGTCCCACGAGCAGTACTTC
NA | many | TRBJ2-5 | TRBV12-3/TRBV12-4 | CASSPLQETQYF | TGTGCCAGCAGCCCACTTCAAGAGACCCAGTACTTC
NA | few | TRBJ1-2 | TRBV7-8 | CASSLVFRSYGYTF | TGTGCCAGCAGCTTAGTTTTCAGGAGCTATGGCTACACCTTC
NA | few | TRBJ2-7 | TRBV25-1 | CASSESGGLGEQYF | TGTGCCAGCAGTGAGTCTGGGGGACTCGGCGAGCAGTACTTC
TRBD1 | few | TRBJ2-2 | TRBV28 | CASSLYRGYTGELFF | TGTGCCAGCAGTTTATACAGGGGATATACCGGGGAGCTGTTTTTT
NA | NA | TRBJ2-7 | TRBV20-1 | CSARVTGLKMGEQYF | TGCAGTGCTAGGGTTACGGGACTTAAGATGGGCGAGCAGTACTTC
TRBD2 | few | TRBJ2-5 | TRBV11-2 | CASSRGGETQYF | TGTGCCAGCAGCCGGGGGGGAGAGACCCAGTACTTC
TRBD1 | NA | TRBJ2-5 | TRBV10-3 | CAIRGDRLKETQYF | TGTGCCATCAGGGGGGACAGGTTGAAAGAGACCCAGTACTTC
TRBD2 | NA | TRBJ2-1 | TRBV5-1 | CASSLGTSGRLVEQFF | TGCGCCAGCAGCTTGGGCACTAGCGGGAGATTGGTTGAGCAGTTCTTC
NA | many | TRBJ2-1 | TRBV25-1 | CASRSPTDNEQFF | TGTGCCAGCAGATCACCGACAGACAATGAGCAGTTCTTC
NA | few | TRBJ1-2 | TRBV11-2 | CASSQLRGAYKGYTF | TGTGCCAGCAGCCAATTGCGGGGGGCATATAAAGGCTACACCTTC
TRBD2 | NA | TRBJ2-1 | TRBV20-1 | CSARGLAGGSAEQFF | TGCAGTGCTAGGGGACTAGCGGGAGGGTCGGCTGAGCAGTTCTTC
TRBD2 | few | TRBJ2-1 | TRBV6-2/TRBV6-3 | CASSYLHRRVGRDEQFF | TGTGCCAGCAGTTACTTGCATCGGCGGGTGGGGAGGGATGAGCAGTTCTTC
NA | many | TRBJ2-2 | TRBV28 | CASITAAGAGELFF | TGTGCCAGCATTACGGCAGCCGGGGCCGGGGAGCTGTTTTTT
TRBD2 | few | TRBJ2-7 | TRBV20-1 | CSAMGEGSYEQYF | TGCAGTGCTATGGGGGAGGGGTCCTACGAGCAGTACTTC
NA | few | TRBJ1-2 | TRBV28 | CASRTNREYYGYTF | TGTGCCAGCAGAACGAACAGGGAGTACTATGGCTACACCTTC
NA | NA | TRBJ2-1 | TRBV5-1 | CASSYLGAEQFF | TGCGCCAGCAGCTACCTCGGGGCTGAGCAGTTCTTC